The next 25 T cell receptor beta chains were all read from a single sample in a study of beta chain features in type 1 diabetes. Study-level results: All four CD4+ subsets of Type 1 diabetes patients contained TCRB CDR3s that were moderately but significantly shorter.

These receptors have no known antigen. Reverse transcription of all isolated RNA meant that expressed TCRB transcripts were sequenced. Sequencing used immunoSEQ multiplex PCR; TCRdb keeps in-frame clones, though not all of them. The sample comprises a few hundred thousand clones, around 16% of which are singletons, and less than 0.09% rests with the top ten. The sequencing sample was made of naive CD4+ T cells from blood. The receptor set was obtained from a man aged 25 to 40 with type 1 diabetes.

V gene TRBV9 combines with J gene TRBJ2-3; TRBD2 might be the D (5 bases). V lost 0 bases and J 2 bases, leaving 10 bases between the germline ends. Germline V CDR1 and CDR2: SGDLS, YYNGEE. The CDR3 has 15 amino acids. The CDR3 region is CASSVGTSSTDTQYF. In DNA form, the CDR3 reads TGTGCCAGCAGCGTAGGAACTAGTTCCACAGATACGCAGTATTTT.

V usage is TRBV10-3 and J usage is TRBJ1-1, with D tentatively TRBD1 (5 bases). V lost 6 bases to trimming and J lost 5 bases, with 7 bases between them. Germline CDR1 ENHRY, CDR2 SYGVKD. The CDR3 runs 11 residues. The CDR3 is CAIRGGTEAFF. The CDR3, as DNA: TGTGCCATCAGGGGGGGAACTGAAGCTTTCTTT.

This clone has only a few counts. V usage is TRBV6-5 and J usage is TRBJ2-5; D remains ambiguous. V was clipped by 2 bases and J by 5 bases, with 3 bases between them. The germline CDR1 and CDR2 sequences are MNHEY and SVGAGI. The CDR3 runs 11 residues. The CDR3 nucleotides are TGTGCCAGCAGTTACGTGGAGACCCAGTACTTC. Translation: CASSYVETQYF.

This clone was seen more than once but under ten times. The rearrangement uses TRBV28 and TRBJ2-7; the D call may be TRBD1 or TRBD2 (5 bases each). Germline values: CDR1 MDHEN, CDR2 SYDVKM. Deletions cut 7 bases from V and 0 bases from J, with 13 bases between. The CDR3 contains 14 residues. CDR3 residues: CASIGGRSSYEQYF. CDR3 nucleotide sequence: TGTGCCAGCATTGGGGGACGGAGCTCCTACGAGCAGTACTTC.

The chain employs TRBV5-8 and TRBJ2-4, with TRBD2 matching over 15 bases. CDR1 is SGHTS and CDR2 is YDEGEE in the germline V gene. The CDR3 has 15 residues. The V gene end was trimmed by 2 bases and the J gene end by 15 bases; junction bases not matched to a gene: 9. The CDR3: CASSLTGTSGRFVYF. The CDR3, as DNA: TGTGCCAGCAGCTTAACCGGGACTAGCGGGAGGTTCGTGTACTTC.

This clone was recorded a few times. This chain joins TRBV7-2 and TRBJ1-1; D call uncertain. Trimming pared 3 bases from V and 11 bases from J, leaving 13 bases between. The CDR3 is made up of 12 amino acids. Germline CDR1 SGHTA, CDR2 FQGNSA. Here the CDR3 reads CASSLQADVAFF. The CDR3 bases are TGTGCCAGCAGCTTGCAGGCGGACGTGGCTTTCTTT.

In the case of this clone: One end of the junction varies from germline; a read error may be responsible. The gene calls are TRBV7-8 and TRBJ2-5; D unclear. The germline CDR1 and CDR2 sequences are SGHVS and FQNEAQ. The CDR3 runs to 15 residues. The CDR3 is CASSLEYPPRSSLDF. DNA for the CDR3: TGTGCCAGCAGCTTAGAGTACCCCCCTCGTAGCTCTCTCGACTTC.

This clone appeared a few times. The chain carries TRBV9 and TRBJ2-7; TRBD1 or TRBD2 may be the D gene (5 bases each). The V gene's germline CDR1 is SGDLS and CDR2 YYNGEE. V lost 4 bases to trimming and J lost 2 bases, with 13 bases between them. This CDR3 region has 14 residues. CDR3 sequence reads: CASSSRGLAYEQYF. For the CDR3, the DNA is TGTGCCAGCAGCTCGAGGGGTTTGGCCTACGAGCAGTACTTC.

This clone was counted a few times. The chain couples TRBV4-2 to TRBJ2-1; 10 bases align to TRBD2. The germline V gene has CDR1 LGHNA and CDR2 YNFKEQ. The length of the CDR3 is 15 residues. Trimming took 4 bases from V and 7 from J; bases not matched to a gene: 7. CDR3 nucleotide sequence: TGTGCCAGCAGCCTCCCTAGCGGGAGTGGTAATGAGCAGTTCTTC. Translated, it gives CASSLPSGSGNEQFF.

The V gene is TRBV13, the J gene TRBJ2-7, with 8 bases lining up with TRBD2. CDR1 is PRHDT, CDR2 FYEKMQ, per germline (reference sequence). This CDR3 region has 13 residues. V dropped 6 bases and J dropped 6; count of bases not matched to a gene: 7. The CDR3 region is CASRLAGRVEQYF. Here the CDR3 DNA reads TGTGCCAGCAGGCTAGCGGGTAGGGTCGAGCAGTACTTC.

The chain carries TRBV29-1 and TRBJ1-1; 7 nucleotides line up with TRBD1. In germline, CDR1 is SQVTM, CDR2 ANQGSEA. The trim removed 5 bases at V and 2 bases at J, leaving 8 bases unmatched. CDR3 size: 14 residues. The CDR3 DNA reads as TGCAGCGTTTTAAAAACAGGGGATAACACTGAAGCTTTCTTT. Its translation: CSVLKTGDNTEAFF.

The CDR3 region is CASRLRQLQYF. The CDR3 bases are TGTGCAAGTCGCCTGAGACAGCTGCAGTACTTC. The chain recombines TRBV12-2 with TRBJ2-7; the listed D gene, TRBD1, was not tested against the DNA. TRBV12-2 is listed as a pseudogene. This CDR3 comprises 11 residues.

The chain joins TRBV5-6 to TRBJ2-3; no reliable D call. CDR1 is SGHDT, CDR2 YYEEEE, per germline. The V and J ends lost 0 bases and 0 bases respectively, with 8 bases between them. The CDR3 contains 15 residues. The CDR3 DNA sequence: TGTGCCAGCAGCTTGGGAAGCATTAGCACAGATACGCAGTATTTT. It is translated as CASSLGSISTDTQYF. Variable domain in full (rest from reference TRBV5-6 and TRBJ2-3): DAGVTQSPTHLIKTRGQQVTLRCSPKSGHDTVSWYQQALGQGPQFIFQYYEEEERQRGNFPDRFSGHQFPNYSSELNVNALLLGDSALYLCASSLGSISTDTQYFGPGTRLTVL.

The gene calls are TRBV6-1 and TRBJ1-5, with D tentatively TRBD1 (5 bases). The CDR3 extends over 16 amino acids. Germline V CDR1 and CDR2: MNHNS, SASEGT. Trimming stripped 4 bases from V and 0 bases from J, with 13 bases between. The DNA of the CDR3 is TGTGCCAGCAGTGCTGGGGGAGGTTATAGCAATCAGCCCCAGCATTTT. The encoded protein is CASSAGGGYSNQPQHF.

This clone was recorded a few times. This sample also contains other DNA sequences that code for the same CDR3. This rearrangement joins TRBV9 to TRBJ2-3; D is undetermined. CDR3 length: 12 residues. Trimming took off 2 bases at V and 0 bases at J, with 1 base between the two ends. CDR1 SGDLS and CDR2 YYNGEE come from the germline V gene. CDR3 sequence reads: CASSVSTDTQYF. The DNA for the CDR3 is TGTGCCAGCAGCGTCAGCACAGATACGCAGTATTTT.

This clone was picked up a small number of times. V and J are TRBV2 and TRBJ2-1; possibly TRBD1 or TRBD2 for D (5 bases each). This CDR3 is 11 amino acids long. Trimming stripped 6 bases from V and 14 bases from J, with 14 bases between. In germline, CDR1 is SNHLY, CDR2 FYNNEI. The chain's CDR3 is CASRRDGDKFF. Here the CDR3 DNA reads TGTGCCAGCAGGAGGGACGGGGATAAGTTCTTC.

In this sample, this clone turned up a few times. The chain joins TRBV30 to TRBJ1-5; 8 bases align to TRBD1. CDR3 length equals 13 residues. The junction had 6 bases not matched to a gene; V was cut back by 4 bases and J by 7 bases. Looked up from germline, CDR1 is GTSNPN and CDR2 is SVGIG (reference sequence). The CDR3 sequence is CAWTPGGLQPQHF. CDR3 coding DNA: TGTGCCTGGACTCCAGGGGGCCTACAGCCCCAGCATTTT. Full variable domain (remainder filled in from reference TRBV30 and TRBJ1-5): SQTIHQWPATLVQPVGSPLSLECTVEGTSNPNLYWYRQAAGRGLQLLFYSVGIGQISSEVPQNLSASRPQDRQFILSSKKLLLSDSGFYLCAWTPGGLQPQHFGDGTRLSIL.

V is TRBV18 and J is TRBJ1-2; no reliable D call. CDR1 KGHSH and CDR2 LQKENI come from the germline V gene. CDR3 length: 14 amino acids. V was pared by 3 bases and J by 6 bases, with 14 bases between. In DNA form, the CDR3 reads TGTGCCAGCTCACCCGCCCAGACAAGGGATGGCTACACCTTC. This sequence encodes CASSPAQTRDGYTF. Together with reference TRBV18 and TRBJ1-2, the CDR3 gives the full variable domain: NAGVMQNPRHLVRRRGQEARLRCSPMKGHSHVYWYRQLPEEGLKFMVYLQKENIIDESGMPKERFSAEFPKEGPSILRIQQVVRGDSAAYFCASSPAQTRDGYTFGSGTRLTVV.

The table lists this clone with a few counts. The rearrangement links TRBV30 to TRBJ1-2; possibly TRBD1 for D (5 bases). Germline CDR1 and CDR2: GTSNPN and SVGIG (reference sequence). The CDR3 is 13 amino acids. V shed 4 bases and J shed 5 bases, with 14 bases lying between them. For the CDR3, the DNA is TGTGCCTGGACCTTGGACACCTTTTATGGCTACACCTTC. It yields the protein CAWTLDTFYGYTF.

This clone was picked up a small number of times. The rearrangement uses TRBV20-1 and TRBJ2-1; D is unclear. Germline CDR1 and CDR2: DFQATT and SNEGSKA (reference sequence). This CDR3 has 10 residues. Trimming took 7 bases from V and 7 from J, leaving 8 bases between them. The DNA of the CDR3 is TGCAGTGGGATGGGGAATGAGCAGTTCTTC. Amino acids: CSGMGNEQFF.

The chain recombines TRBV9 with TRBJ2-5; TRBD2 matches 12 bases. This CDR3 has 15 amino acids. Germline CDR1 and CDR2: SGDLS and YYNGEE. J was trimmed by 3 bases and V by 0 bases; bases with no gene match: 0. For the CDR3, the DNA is TGTGCCAGCAGCGTAGGGACTAGCGGGGAAGAGACCCAGTACTTC. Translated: CASSVGTSGEETQYF.

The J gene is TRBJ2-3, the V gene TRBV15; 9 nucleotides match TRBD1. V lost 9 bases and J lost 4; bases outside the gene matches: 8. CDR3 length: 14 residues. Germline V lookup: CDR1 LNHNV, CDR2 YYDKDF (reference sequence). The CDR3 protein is CATGTGPEPDTQYF. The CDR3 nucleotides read TGTGCCACAGGGACAGGGCCGGAACCAGATACGCAGTATTTT.

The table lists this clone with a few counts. DNA of the CDR3: TGTGCCACCAGCCAAAGGCGGTCCTCCTACAATGAGCAGTTCTTC. This codes for CATSQRRSSYNEQFF. The gene calls are TRBV15 and TRBJ2-1; D remains ambiguous. The V end lost 5 bases, the J end lost 0 bases, and 11 bases lay between the germline ends. The CDR3 loop spans 15 amino acids. Germline lookup yields CDR1 LNHNV and CDR2 YYDKDF (reference sequence).

CDR3 nucleotides: TGTGCCAGCAGCTTAGGCGGGGACAGAAGCACAGATACGCAGTATTTT. As protein: CASSLGGDRSTDTQYF. This chain joins TRBV11-1 and TRBJ2-3, with D perhaps matching TRBD1 (7 bases). CDR1 is SGHAT and CDR2 is FQDESV in the germline V gene (reference sequence). Trimming removed 1 base at V and 0 bases at J, with 11 bases between. The CDR3 is 16 amino acids.

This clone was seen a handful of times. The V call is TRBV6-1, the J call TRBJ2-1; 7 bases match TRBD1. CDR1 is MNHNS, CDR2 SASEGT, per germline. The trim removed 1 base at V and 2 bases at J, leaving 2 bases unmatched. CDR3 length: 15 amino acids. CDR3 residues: CASSEGQGAYNEQFF. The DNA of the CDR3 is TGTGCCAGCAGTGAAGGACAGGGAGCCTACAATGAGCAGTTCTTC.